Listed here is a single T cell receptor (beta chain). Sequencing was performed with immunoSEQ multiplex PCR; in TCRdb, only in-frame clones are kept and a portion is missing. The table has over 85,000 clones, approximately 89% seen once; the top ten hold about 0.28%. The CDR3 runs 17 residues. Germline V gene sequence: CDR1 LGHNA, CDR2 YSLEER. Unmatched junction bases numbered 6, after V lost 0 bases and J lost 2 bases. These data are taken from a study of OX40 agonist ivuxolimab in advanced cancers. The sequencing used CD4+ or CD8+ T cells sorted from blood, collected in a trial of the OX40 agonist ivuxolimab. V usage is TRBV4-3 and J usage is TRBJ2-7; 11 bases agree with TRBD2. The sequence derives from an adult with an advanced solid tumor such as melanoma, head and neck, liver or kidney cancer. The CDR3 DNA is TGCGCCAGCAGCCAAGAGGGATGGACTAGCGGGCCCTACGAGCAGTACTTC. This encodes CASSQEGWTSGPYEQYF.